This TCR beta chain came from a study of cytomegalovirus exposure and HLA in healthy donors. This clone has just a few counts. Some clones are missing from TCRdb's copy, which holds only in-frame ones; the method was immunoSEQ multiplex PCR. The table records around 90,000 clones, 84% of them present only once. The sample was PBMCs. The receptor comes from a woman aged 18 to 35 in good health and CMV-seropositive.

The CDR3 bases are TGCGCCAGCAGCCCTGCGGTTAGCGGGGGGCCTAGCACAGATACGCAGTATTTT. Translated, it gives CASSPAVSGGPSTDTQYF. The rearrangement links TRBV4-3 to TRBJ2-3; 10 bases fit TRBD2. Germline V CDR1 and CDR2: LGHNA, YSLEER. The V gene end was trimmed by 4 bases and the J gene end by 0 bases; junction bases not matched to a gene: 10. The CDR3 totals 18 residues.